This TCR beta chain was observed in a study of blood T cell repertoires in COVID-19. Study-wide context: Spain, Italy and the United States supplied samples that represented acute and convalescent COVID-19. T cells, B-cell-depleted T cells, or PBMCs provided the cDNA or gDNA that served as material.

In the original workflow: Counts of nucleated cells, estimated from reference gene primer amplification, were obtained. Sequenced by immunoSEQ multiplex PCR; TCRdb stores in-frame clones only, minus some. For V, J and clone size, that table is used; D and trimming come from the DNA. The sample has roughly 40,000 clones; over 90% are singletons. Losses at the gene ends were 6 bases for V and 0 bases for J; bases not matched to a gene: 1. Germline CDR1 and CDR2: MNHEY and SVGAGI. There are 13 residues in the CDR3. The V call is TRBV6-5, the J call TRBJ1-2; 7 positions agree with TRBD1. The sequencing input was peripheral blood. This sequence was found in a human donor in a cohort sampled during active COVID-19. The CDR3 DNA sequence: TGTGCCAGCAGGGACAGGCCTAACTATGGCTACACCTTC. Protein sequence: CASRDRPNYGYTF.